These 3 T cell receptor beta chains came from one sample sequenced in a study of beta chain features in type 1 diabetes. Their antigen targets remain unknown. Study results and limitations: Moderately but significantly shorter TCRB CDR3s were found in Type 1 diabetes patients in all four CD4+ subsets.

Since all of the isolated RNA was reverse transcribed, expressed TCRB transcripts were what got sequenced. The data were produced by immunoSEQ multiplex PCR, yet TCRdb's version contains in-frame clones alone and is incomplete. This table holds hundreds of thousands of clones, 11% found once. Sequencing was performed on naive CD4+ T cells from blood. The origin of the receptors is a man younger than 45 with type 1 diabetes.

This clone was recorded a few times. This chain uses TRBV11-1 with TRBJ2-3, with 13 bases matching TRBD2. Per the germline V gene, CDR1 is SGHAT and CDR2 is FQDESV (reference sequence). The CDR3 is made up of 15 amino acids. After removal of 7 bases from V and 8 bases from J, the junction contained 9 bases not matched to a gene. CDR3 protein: CASTPTGTSGATQYF. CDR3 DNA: TGTGCCAGCACCCCAACCGGGACTAGCGGGGCTACGCAGTATTTT.

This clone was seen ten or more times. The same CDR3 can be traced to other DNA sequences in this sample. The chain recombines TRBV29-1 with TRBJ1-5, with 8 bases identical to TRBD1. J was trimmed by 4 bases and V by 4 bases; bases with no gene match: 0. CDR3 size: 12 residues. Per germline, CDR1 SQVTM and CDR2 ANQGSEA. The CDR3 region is CSVGQGNQPQHF. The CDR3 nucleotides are TGCAGCGTTGGACAGGGGAATCAGCCCCAGCATTTT.

CDR3 protein: CASTPSPTNSRTQYF. CDR3 nucleotide sequence: TGTGCCAGCACCCCCTCTCCGACAAATTCGAGGACCCAGTACTTC. The chain combines TRBV6-5 with TRBJ2-5; D remains ambiguous. V lost 7 bases and J lost 7, with 22 bases in between. From germline, CDR1 is MNHEY and CDR2 SVGAGI. The CDR3 sequence is 15 residues long.